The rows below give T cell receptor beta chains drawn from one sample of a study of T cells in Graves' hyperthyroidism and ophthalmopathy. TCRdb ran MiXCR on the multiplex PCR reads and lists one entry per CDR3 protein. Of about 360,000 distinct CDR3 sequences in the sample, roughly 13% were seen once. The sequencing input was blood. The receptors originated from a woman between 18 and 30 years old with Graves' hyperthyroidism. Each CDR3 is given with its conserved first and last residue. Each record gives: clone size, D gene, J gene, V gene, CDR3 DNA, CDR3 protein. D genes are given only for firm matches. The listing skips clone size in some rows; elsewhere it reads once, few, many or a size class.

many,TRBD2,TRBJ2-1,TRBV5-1,TGCGCCAGCAGCTTGGGACTAGCGGGAGGGCCCGGGGGTGAGCAGTTCTTC,CASSLGLAGGPGGEQFF
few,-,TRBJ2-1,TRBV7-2,TGTGCCAGCAGCTTAGGTTCCCAGCCTCAAGAGGAGTTCTTC,CASSLGSQPQEEFF
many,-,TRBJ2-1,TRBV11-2,TGTGCCAGCAGCTTATTCAGGACTTTTCAGAGCTCCTACAATGAGCAGTTCTTC,CASSLFRTFQSSYNEQFF
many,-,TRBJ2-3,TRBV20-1,TGCAGTGCTAGGTTTGTTAGCGGCACAGATACGCAGTATTTT,CSARFVSGTDTQYF
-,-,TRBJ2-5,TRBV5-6,TGTGCCAGCAATTACGGGGTAGGGAACCAAGAGACCCAGTACTTC,CASNYGVGNQETQYF
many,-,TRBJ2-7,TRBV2,TGTGCCAGCAGTGTAGGCAGGGAGGACTACGAGCAGTACTTC,CASSVGREDYEQYF
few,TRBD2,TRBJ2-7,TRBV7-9,TGTGCCAGCAGCTTAGGGAGCGGGGCCCGGGGGGAGCAGTACTTC,CASSLGSGARGEQYF
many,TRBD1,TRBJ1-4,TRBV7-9,TGTGCCAGCACCGAGACAGGGGGTAATGAAAAACTGTTTTTT,CASTETGGNEKLFF
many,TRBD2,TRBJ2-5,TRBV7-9,TGTGCCAGCAGCTTTATTCTAAGCGGGAGTGGAGAGACCCAGTACTTC,CASSFILSGSGETQYF
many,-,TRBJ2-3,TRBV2,TGTGCCAGCAGCCTGACACACTCCACAGATACGCAGTATTTT,CASSLTHSTDTQYF
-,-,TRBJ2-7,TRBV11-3,TGTGCCAGCAGCTTAGCAGGCGGGCAGAGCTCCTACGAGCAGTACTTC,CASSLAGGQSSYEQYF
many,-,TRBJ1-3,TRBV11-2,TGTGCCAGCAGCCGAAACCAGGCGAGAAACACCATATATTTT,CASSRNQARNTIYF
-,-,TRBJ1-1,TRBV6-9,TGTGCCAGCAGTTTAGGGGCGGGGAGCACTGGAGCTTTCTTT,CASSLGAGSTGAFF
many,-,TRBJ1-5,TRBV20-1,TGCAGTGCTAAGATCCAGGGTGGGTTTCAGCCCCAGCATTTT,CSAKIQGGFQPQHF
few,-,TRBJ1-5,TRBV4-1,TGCGCCAGCAGCCAAGAGGGACACAAGAACAATCAGCCCCAGCATTTT,CASSQEGHKNNQPQHF
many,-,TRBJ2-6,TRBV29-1,TGCAGCGTTGGGACGGGTGTGATGTCTGGGGCCAACGTCCTGACTTTC,CSVGTGVMSGANVLTF
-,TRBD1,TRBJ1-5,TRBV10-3,TGTGCCATCAGTGAGTCAGAGGGCAGGGGGCCCTCGGCCCAGCATTTT,CAISESEGRGPSAQHF
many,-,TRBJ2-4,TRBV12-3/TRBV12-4,TGTGCCAGCAGTTCGGGATCAGACATTCAGTACTTC,CASSSGSDIQYF
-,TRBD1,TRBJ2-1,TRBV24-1,TGTGCCACCAGTGGGGCAGACAGGGCAAATGAGCAGTTCTTC,CATSGADRANEQFF
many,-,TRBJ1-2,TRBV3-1,TGTGCCAGCAGCCCAGTTGGTTGGGGAATTAACTATGGCTACACCTTC,CASSPVGWGINYGYTF
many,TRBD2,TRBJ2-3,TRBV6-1,TGTGCCAGCAGTCCCAAGTATAGACTAGCGGGGGCCACTAGCACAGATACGCAGTATTTT,CASSPKYRLAGATSTDTQYF
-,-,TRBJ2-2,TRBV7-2,TGTGCCAGCAGCCCGGGTTGGGTAGGGAAAACCGGGGAGCTGTTTTTT,CASSPGWVGKTGELFF
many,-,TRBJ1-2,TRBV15,TGTGCCACCACTCAGGGCTATAACTATGGCTACACCTTC,CATTQGYNYGYTF
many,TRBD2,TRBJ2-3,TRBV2,TGTGCCAGCACCGAGATAGGGACTAGCACCACAGATACGCAGTATTTT,CASTEIGTSTTDTQYF
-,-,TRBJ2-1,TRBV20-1,TGCAGTGCCGCTAAGGCCCCCCCCTACAATGAGCAGTTCTTC,CSAAKAPPYNEQFF
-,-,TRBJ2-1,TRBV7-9,TGTGCCAGCAGCTTACAAAGTCGGCGCCCGGTGGATGAGCAGTTCTTC,CASSLQSRRPVDEQFF
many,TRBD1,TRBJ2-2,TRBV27,TGTGCCAGCAGTGCTGGACAGGCCGGGGAGCTGTTTTTT,CASSAGQAGELFF
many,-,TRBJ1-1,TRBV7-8,TGTGCCAGCAGCTTAGCTTACAAGAACACTGAAGCTTTCTTT,CASSLAYKNTEAFF
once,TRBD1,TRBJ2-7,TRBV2,TGTGCCAGCAGCCAGGGACAGGGGGCGAGCGAGCAGTACTTC,CASSQGQGASEQYF
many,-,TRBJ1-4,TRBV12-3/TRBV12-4,TGTGCCAGCAGCTCGGACAGTGAAAAACTGTTTTTT,CASSSDSEKLFF
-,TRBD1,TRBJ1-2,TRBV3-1,TGTGCCAGCAGCCAACCGGACAGGGGCTTTAAGGGCTACACCTTC,CASSQPDRGFKGYTF
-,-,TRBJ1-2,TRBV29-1,TGCAGCGTTGATAGAGGGGGACCGATCTATGGCTACACCTTC,CSVDRGGPIYGYTF
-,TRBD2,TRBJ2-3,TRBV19,TGTGCCAGTAGTATATCCCTAGCGGGGGGACCCACAGATACGCAGTATTTT,CASSISLAGGPTDTQYF
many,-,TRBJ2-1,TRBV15,TGTGCCACCAGCAGAGATGAGGGTAGTTGGTCCTACAATGAGCAGTTCTTC,CATSRDEGSWSYNEQFF
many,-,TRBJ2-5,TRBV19,TGTGCCAGTAGTATATCAGGGGAAGAGACCCAGTACTTC,CASSISGEETQYF
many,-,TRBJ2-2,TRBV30,TGTGCCTGGAGACCGTTAATCAACACCGGGGAGCTGTTTTTT,CAWRPLINTGELFF
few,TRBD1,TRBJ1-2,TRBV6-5,TGTGCCAGCAGCTTCGACAGGGGGCGGTATGGATATGGCTACACCTTC,CASSFDRGRYGYGYTF
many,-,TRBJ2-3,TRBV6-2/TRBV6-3,TGTGCCAGCAGGTCCCCCGGGACAGATACGCAGTATTTT,CASRSPGTDTQYF
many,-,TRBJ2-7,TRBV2,TGTGCCAGCACTGAACAGGGTTCCTACGAGCAGTACTTC,CASTEQGSYEQYF
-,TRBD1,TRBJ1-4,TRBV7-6,TGTGCCAGCAGCTTAGGAACAGGGGGCTCCTACCTGTTTTTT,CASSLGTGGSYLFF
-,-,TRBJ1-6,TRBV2,TGTGCCAGCAGTTCCTCCTTTCCGAGGCCCAATTCACCCCTCCACTTT,CASSSSFPRPNSPLHF
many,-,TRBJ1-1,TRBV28,TGTGCCAGCAGTTTGGGGATCCGGGCTTTCTTT,CASSLGIRAFF
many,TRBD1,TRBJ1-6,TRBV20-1,TGCAGTGCTAGATCAGAAAAGGGGGCAGGGCGGCCCCTCCACTTT,CSARSEKGAGRPLHF
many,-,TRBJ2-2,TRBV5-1,TGCGCCAGCAGCTTGGAGTCCCTCAGGGAGCTGTTTTTT,CASSLESLRELFF
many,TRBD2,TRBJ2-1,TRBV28,TGTGCCAGCAGTCCACTAGCGGGGAACTACAATGAGCAGTTCTTC,CASSPLAGNYNEQFF
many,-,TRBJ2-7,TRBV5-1,TGCGCCAGCAGCTTTGAAGGGGACGAGCAGTACTTC,CASSFEGDEQYF